In its sample, the clone carrying this T cell receptor beta chain was seen many times. Its antigen is as yet unknown. The study made its TCR cDNA through 5'RACE template switching. That step introduced a universal primer site along with UMIs. TCRdb fed the 5' RACE reads into MiXCR, producing one record per CDR3 protein. The profile covers approximately 250,000 distinct CDR3 sequences, with around 5.3% appearing a single time and around 3.3% taken by the ten largest. This CDR3 region has 15 residues. Trimming removed 3 bases from V and 0 bases from J, with 12 bases in between. Germline assignment: CDR1 SGHDT and CDR2 YYEEEE. The data belong to a study of T cells after yellow fever vaccination. General observations from the study: At around 95% for CD4 and almost 90% for CD8, most primary-vaccination clones showed up again after the booster.

The clonotype originates from a man younger than 35 who received the YFV17D yellow fever vaccine. V is TRBV5-6 and J is TRBJ1-1; D gene ambiguous. Specimen: CD4+ T cells sorted from PBMCs, collected on the day of the yellow fever booster vaccination. The CDR3 region is CASSSTATMNTEAFF. The CDR3 nucleotides read TGTGCCAGCAGCTCCACCGCGACCATGAACACTGAAGCTTTCTTT.